The 16 T cell receptor beta chains given below trace back to one sample, sequenced in a study of cytomegalovirus exposure and HLA in healthy donors (TCRdb year 2017). The receptor library was made with the immunoSEQ multiplex PCR assay. The multiplex PCR relied on a mix of 60 forward primers for TCR Vbeta segments and 13 reverse primers for TCR Jbeta segments. As stored in TCRdb, this immuneACCESS dataset retains in-frame rearrangements with V and J assigned. A fraction of the clones does not appear; measured against another copy, unresolved V genes explain less than half of the discrepancy, and the remainder lacks a known reason. For this sample the table gives 200,000 or so clones, of which about four fifths were detected only once. Clones ranked in the top ten supply 0.26% of the sample. Material for sequencing was PBMCs. All receptors come from a boy younger than 18 in good health and CMV-seronegative.

The chain combines TRBV27 with TRBJ2-3; the match to TRBD2 covers 14 bases. After removal of 5 bases from V and 3 bases from J, the junction contained 4 bases not matched to a gene. Germline V gene lookup returns CDR1 MNHEY and CDR2 SMNVEV (reference sequence). The CDR3 sequence is 16 residues long. CDR3 nucleotide sequence: TGTGCCAGCAGTCTGCGACTAGCGGGGGGGACAGATACGCAGTATTTT. It specifies CASSLRLAGGTDTQYF.

This chain joins TRBV28 and TRBJ2-3; weak D call: TRBD1 (6 bases). The V gene's germline CDR1 is MDHEN and CDR2 SYDVKM. V dropped 4 bases and J dropped 11 bases, with 13 bases sitting between them. CDR3 size: 12 residues. The CDR3 sequence is CASSWDTARQYF. CDR3 DNA sequence: TGTGCCAGCAGTTGGGACACGGCGCGGCAGTATTTT.

This chain connects TRBV7-2 to TRBJ1-1, with D perhaps TRBD1 (6 bases). Trimming pared 0 bases from V and 0 bases from J, leaving 14 bases between. The length of the CDR3 is 17 residues. Looked up from germline, CDR1 is SGHTA and CDR2 is FQGNSA. In nucleotides, the CDR3 is TGTGCCAGCAGCTTAGCGGGGCCGGGACATTTGAACACTGAAGCTTTCTTT. Translated: CASSLAGPGHLNTEAFF.

This clone was detected only a few times. This chain uses TRBV2 with TRBJ2-7, with TRBD2 identical over 10 bases. The V and J ends lost 6 bases and 0 bases, in that order; junction bases with no gene match: 5. CDR1 is SNHLY and CDR2 is FYNNEI in the germline V gene. The CDR3 length is 15 residues. CDR3 in DNA: TGTGCCAGCAGGGTAACTAGCGGGAACTCCTACGAGCAGTACTTC. This translates into CASRVTSGNSYEQYF.

The chain is built from TRBV6-1 and TRBJ1-1; D ambiguous. Trimming shortened V by 7 bases and J by 0 bases, and 6 bases separated the two germline ends. The CDR3 consists of 12 residues. Germline CDR1 and CDR2: MNHNS and SASEGT. CDR3 coding DNA: TGTGCCAGCAACATATTGAACACTGAAGCTTTCTTT. This translates into CASNILNTEAFF.

This sequence joins TRBV30 and TRBJ1-2; 7 bases line up with TRBD1. The ends lost 3 bases at V and 4 bases at J; junction bases unmatched: 20. Germline V gene data show CDR1 as GTSNPN and CDR2 as SVGIG (reference sequence). This CDR3 has 18 residues. The CDR3 spells CAWRGRTGSPVFFYGYTF. The CDR3 nucleotides are TGTGCCTGGAGGGGAAGGACAGGAAGTCCCGTTTTTTTCTATGGCTACACCTTC.

This chain joins TRBV7-9 and TRBJ2-3; 7 bases map to TRBD1. The CDR3 sequence is 15 residues long. In germline, CDR1 is SEHNR, CDR2 FQNEAQ (reference sequence). The V and J ends lost 5 bases and 4 bases, in that order; junction bases with no gene match: 9. The CDR3 sequence is CASSVRQGPSDTQYF. The CDR3 DNA reads TGTGCCAGCAGCGTGAGACAGGGTCCCTCAGATACGCAGTATTTT.

This chain connects TRBV7-9 to TRBJ1-2; D is perhaps TRBD1 (6 bases). Germline V gene sequence: CDR1 SEHNR, CDR2 FQNEAQ (reference sequence). Trimming shortened V by 0 bases and J by 6 bases, and 8 bases separated the two germline ends. The CDR3 has 13 residues. This CDR3 reads CASSLAQGHGYTF. In DNA form, the CDR3 reads TGTGCCAGCAGCTTAGCACAGGGACATGGCTACACCTTC.

V is TRBV30 and J is TRBJ1-1; D possibly corresponds to TRBD1 (5 bases). The CDR3 consists of 13 residues. Germline-derived CDR1 and CDR2 are GTSNPN and SVGIG (reference sequence). Trimming cost V 3 bases and J 0 bases, with 8 bases left between them. CDR3 loop: CAWRGLLNTEAFF. DNA for the CDR3: TGTGCCTGGAGGGGACTGCTGAACACTGAAGCTTTCTTT.

The chain uses TRBV19 and TRBJ2-2; TRBD1 aligns across 8 bases. Germline V CDR1 and CDR2: LNHDA, SQIVND (reference sequence). This CDR3 is built from 14 residues. Trimming cost V 6 bases and J 7 bases; bases outside gene matches: 7. The CDR3 DNA reads TGTGCCAGTAGACAGGGGGGATTTTTCGGGGAGCTGTTTTTT. This translates into CASRQGGFFGELFF.

V gene TRBV29-1 combines with J gene TRBJ2-1; D uncertain. The germline CDR1 and CDR2 sequences are SQVTM and ANQGSEA. The CDR3 has 13 amino acids. CDR3 nucleotide sequence: TGCAACATCGTGGCTAGCTCCTACAATGAGCAGTTCTTC. Its protein product is CNIVASSYNEQFF.

The V and J genes are TRBV6-5 and TRBJ1-2; D is perhaps TRBD1 (5 bases). The CDR3 loop spans 15 amino acids. The germline CDR1 and CDR2 sequences are MNHEY and SVGAGI. Trimming took off 2 bases at V and 7 bases at J, with 17 bases between the two ends. The CDR3: CASSYKAGGAGGYTF. CDR3 bases: TGTGCCAGCAGTTACAAGGCAGGAGGGGCCGGTGGCTACACCTTC.

The chain recombines TRBV4-2 with TRBJ1-5; no definite D call. The V end lost 0 bases, the J end lost 2 bases, and 17 bases lay between the germline ends. Germline V gives CDR1 LGHNA, CDR2 YNFKEQ. The CDR3 loop spans 18 amino acids. The CDR3 sequence: CASSQEQDVYFGNQPQHF. As DNA, the CDR3 is TGTGCCAGCAGCCAAGAGCAGGATGTGTATTTCGGCAATCAGCCCCAGCATTTT.

This clone has just one count. The genes are TRBV4-3 and TRBJ1-6; D not certain. Trimming left V 0 bases short and J 19 bases short, with 19 bases between. The CDR3 is 14 amino acids. From germline, CDR1 is LGHNA and CDR2 YSLEER. The CDR3 region has the DNA TGCGCCAGCAGCCAAGATCTTCTGCTGGCTGTACAGCACTTT. Amino acids: CASSQDLLLAVQHF.

V and J are TRBV29-1 and TRBJ1-3, with 8 bases fitting TRBD1. Germline CDR1 reads SQVTM; CDR2 reads ANQGSEA. There are 21 residues in the CDR3. The junction had 27 bases not matched to a gene; V was cut back by 2 bases and J by 6 bases. CDR3 nucleotide sequence: TGCAGCGTTGAAACGATCAGGGGGCGATCAAGCGGCGCGGACAGGCAAAACACCATATATTTT. Translating gives CSVETIRGRSSGADRQNTIYF.

The rearrangement links TRBV11-2 to TRBJ1-2, with D perhaps TRBD1 (5 bases). Germline CDR1 and CDR2: SGHAT and FQNNGV. Trimming shortened V by 0 bases and J by 5 bases, and 7 bases separated the two germline ends. This CDR3 comprises 13 residues. The CDR3 coding sequence is TGTGCCAGCAGCTTAGAGCAGGGATATGGCTACACCTTC. It specifies CASSLEQGYGYTF. The full variable domain, with the rest looked up from reference TRBV11-2 and TRBJ1-2, is EAGVAQSPRYKIIEKRQSVAFWCNPISGHATLYWYQQILGQGPKLLIQFQNNGVVDDSQLPKDRFSAERLKGVDSTLKIQPAKLEDSAVYLCASSLEQGYGYTFGSGTRLTVV.